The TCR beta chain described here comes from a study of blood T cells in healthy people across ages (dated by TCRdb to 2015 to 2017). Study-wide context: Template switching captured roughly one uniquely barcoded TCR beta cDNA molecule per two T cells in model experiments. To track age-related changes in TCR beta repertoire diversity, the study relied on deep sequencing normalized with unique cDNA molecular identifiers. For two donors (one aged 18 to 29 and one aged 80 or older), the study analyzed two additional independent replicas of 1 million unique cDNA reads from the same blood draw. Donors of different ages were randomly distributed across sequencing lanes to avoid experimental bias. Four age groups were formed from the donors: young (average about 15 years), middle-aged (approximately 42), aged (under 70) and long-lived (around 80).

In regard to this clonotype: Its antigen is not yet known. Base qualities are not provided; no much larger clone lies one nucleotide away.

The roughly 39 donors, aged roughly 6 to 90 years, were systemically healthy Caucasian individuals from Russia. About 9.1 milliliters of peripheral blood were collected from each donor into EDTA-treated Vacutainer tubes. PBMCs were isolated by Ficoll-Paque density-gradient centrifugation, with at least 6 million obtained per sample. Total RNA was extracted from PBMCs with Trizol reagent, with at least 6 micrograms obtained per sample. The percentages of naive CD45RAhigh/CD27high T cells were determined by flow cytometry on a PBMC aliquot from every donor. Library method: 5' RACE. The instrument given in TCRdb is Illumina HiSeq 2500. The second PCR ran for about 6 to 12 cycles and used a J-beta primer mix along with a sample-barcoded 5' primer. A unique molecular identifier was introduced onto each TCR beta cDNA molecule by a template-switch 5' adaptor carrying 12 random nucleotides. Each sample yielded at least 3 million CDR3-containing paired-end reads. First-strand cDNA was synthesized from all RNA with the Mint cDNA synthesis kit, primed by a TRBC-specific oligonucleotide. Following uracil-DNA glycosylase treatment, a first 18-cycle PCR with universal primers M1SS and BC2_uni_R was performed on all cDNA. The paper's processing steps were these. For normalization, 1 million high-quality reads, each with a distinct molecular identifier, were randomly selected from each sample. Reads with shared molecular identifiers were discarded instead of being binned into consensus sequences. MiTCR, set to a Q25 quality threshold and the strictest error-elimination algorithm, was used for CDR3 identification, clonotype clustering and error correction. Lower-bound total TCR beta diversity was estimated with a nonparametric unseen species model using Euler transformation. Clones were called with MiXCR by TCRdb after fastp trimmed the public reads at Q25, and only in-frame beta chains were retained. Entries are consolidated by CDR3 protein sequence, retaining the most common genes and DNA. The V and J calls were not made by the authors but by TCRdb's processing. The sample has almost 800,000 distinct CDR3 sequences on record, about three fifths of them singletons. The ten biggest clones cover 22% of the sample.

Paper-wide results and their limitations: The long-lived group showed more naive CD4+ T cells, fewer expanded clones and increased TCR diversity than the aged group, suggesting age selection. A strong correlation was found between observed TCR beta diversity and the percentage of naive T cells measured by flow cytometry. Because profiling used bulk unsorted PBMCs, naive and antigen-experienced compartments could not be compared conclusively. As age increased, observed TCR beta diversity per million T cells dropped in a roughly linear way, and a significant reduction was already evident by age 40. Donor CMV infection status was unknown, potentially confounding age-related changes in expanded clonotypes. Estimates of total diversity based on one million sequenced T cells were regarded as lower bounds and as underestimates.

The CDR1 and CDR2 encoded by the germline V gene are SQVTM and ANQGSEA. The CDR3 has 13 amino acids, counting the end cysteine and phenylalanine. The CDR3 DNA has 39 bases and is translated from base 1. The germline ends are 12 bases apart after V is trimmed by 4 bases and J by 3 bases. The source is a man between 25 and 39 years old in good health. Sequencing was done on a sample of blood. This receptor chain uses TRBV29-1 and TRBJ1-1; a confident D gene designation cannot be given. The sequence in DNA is TGCAGCGTTGGGAGGGTCGGTGACACTGAAGCTTTCTTT. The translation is CSVGRVGDTEAFF.